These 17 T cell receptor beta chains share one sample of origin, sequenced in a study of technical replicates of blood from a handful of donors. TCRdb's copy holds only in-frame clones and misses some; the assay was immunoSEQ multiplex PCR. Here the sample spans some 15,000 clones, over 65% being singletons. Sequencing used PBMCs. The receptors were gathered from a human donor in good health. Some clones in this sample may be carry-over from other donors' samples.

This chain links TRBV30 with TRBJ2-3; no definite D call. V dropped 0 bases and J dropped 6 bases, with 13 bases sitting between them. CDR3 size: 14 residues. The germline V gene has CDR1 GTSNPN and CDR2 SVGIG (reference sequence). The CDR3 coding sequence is TGTGCCTGGAGTGTACTTGCGGTGGCTGATACGCAGTATTTT. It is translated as CAWSVLAVADTQYF.

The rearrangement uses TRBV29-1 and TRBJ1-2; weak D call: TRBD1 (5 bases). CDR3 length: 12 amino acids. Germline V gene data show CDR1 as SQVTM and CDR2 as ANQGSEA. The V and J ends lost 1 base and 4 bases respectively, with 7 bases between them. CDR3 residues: CSVEGGGYGYTF. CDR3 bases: TGCAGCGTTGAAGGGGGCGGCTATGGCTACACCTTC.

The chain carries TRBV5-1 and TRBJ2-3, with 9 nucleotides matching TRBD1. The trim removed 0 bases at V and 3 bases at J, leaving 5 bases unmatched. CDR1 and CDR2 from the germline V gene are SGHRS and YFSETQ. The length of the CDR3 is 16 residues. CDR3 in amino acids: CASSLAGTGRTDTQYF. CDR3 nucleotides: TGCGCCAGCAGCTTGGCCGGGACAGGGCGGACAGATACGCAGTATTTT.

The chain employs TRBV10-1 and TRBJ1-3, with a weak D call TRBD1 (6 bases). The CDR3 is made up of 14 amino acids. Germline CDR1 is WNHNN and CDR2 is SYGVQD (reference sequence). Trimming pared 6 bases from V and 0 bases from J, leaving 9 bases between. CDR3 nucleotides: TGCGCCAGCAGCCTAGGGGGCTCTGGAAACACCATATATTTT. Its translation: CASSLGGSGNTIYF.

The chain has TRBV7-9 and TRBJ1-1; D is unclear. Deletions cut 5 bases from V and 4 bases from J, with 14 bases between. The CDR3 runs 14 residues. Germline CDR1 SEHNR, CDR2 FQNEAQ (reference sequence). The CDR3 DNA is TGTGCCAGCAGCCCCTCGGGATTGAGCACTGAAGCTTTCTTT. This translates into CASSPSGLSTEAFF.

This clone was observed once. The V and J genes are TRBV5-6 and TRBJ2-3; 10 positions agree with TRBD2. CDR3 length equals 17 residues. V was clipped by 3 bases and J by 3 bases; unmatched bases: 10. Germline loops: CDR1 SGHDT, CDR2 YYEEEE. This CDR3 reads CASSSLIEAGGTDTQYF. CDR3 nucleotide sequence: TGTGCCAGCAGCTCACTCATAGAAGCGGGAGGGACAGATACGCAGTATTTT.

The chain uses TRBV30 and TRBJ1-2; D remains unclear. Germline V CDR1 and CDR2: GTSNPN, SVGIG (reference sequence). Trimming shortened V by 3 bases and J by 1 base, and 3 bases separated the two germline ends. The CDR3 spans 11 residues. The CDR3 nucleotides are TGTGCCTGGAGCAGTAACTATGGCTACACCTTC. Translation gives CAWSSNYGYTF.

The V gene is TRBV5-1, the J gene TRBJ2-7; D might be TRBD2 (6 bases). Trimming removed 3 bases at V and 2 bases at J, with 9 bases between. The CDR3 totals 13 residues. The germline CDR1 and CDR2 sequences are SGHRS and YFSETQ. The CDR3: CASSWRETYEQYF. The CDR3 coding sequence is TGCGCCAGCAGCTGGAGGGAAACCTACGAGCAGTACTTC.

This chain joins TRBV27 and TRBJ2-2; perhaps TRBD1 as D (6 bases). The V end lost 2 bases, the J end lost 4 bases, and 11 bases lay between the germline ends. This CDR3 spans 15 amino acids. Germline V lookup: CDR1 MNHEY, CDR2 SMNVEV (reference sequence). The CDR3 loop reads CASSLEGVITGELFF. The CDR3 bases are TGTGCCAGCAGTTTAGAGGGGGTCATCACCGGGGAGCTGTTTTTT.

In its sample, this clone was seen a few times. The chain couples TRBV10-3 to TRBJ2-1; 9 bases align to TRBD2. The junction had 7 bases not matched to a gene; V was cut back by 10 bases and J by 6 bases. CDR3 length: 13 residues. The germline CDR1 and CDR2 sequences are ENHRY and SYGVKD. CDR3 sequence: CATLAGVANEQFF. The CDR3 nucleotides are TGTGCCACCTTAGCGGGAGTCGCCAATGAGCAGTTCTTC.

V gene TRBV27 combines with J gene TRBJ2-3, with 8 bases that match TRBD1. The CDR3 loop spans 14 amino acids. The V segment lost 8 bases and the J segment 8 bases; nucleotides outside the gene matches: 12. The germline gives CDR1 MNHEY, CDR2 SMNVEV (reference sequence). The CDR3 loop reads CASGATGAGSTQYF. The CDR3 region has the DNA TGTGCCAGCGGCGCGACAGGGGCGGGTTCTACGCAGTATTTT.

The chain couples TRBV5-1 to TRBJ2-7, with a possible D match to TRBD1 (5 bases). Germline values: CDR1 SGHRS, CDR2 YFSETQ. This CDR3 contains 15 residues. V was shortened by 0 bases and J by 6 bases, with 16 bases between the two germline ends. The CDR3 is CASSLEGLVSPEQYF. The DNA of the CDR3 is TGCGCCAGCAGCTTGGAGGGGCTAGTAAGTCCCGAGCAGTACTTC.

CDR3 residues: CASSYDRDYEQYF. The CDR3, as DNA: TGCGCCAGCAGTTATGACAGGGACTACGAGCAGTACTTC. The chain is built from TRBV5-1 and TRBJ2-7; 7 positions match TRBD1. V lost 5 bases to trimming and J lost 3 bases; unmatched junction nucleotides: 5. The CDR3 contains 13 residues. From germline, CDR1 is SGHRS and CDR2 YFSETQ.

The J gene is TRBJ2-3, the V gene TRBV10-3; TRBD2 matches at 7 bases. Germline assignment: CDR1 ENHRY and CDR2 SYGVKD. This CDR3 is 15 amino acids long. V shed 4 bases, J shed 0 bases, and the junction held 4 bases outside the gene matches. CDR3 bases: TGTGCCATCAGTGGATATAGCGGGAGCACAGATACGCAGTATTTT. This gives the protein CAISGYSGSTDTQYF.

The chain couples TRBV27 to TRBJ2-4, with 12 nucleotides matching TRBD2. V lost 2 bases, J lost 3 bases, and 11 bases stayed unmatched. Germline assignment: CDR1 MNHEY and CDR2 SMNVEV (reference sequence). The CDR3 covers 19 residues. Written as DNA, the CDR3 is TGTGCCAGCAGTTTACCCCCCTACGGACTAGCGGGAATCAAAAACATTCAGTACTTC. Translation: CASSLPPYGLAGIKNIQYF.

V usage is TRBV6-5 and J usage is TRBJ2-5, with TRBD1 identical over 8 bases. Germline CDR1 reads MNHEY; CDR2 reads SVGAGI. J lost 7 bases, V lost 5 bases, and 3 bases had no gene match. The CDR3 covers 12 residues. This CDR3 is CASSRQGSTQYF. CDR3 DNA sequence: TGTGCCAGCAGTCGACAGGGGTCGACCCAGTACTTC.

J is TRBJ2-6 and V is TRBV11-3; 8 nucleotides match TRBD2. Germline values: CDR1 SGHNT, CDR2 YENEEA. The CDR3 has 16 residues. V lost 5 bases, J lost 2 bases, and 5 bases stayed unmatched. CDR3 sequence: CASSPTGGAGANVLTF. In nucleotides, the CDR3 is TGTGCCAGCAGCCCAACCGGGGGGGCTGGGGCCAACGTCCTGACTTTC. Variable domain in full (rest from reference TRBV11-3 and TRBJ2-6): EAGVVQSPRYKIIEKKQPVAFWCNPISGHNTLYWYLQNLGQGPELLIRYENEEAVDDSQLPKDRFSAERLKGVDSTLKIQPAELGDSAVYLCASSPTGGAGANVLTFGAGSRLTVL.